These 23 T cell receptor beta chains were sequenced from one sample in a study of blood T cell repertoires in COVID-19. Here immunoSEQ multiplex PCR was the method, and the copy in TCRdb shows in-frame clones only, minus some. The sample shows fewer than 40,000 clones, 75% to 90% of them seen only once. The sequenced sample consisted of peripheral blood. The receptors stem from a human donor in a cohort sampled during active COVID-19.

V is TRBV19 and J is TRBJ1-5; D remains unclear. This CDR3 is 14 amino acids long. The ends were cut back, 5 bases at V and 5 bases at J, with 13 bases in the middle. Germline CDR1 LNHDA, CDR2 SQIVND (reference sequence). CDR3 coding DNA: TGTGCCAGTAGTCCGCGAGGCGGCCATCAGCCCCAGCATTTT. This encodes CASSPRGGHQPQHF. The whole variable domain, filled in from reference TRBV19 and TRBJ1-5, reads DGGITQSPKYLFRKEGQNVTLSCEQNLNHDAMYWYRQDPGQGLRLIYYSQIVNDFQKGDIAEGYSVSREKKESFPLTVTSAQKNPTAFYLCASSPRGGHQPQHFGDGTRLSIL.

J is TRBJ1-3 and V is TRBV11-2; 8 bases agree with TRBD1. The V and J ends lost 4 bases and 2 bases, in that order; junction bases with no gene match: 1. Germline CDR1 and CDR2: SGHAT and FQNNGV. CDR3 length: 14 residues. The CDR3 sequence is CASSSDRAGNTIYF. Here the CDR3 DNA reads TGTGCCAGCAGCTCGGACAGGGCTGGAAACACCATATATTTT.

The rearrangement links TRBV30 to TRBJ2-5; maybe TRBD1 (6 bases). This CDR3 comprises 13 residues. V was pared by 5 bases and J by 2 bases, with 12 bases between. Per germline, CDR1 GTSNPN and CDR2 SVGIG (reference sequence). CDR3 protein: CAWAGTLQETQYF. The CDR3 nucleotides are TGTGCCTGGGCCGGGACACTACAAGAGACCCAGTACTTC.

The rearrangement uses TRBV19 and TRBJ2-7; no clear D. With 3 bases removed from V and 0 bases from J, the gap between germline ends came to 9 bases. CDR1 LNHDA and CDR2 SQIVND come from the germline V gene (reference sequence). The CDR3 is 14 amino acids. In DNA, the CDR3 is TGTGCCAGTAGTATGTTTGGCGGCTCCTACGAGCAGTACTTC. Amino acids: CASSMFGGSYEQYF.

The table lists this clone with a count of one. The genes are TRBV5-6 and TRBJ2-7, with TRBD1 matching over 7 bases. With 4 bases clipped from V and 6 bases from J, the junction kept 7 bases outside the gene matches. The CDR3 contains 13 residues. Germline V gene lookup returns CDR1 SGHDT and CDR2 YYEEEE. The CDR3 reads CASSPQDRAEQYF. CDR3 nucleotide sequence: TGTGCCAGCAGCCCACAAGACAGGGCCGAGCAGTACTTC.

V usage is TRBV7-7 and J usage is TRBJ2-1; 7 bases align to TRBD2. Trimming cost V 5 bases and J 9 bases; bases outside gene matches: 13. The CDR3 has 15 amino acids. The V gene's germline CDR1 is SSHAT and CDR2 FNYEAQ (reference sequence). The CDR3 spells CASSRQRGPWSEQFF. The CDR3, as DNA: TGTGCCAGCAGCCGCCAGCGGGGCCCCTGGAGTGAGCAGTTCTTC.

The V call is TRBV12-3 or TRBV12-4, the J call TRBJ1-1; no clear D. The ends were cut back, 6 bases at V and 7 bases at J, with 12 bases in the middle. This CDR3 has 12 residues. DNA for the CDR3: TGTGCCAGCAGCGTCGGGAGCCTTGAAGCTTTCTTT. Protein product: CASSVGSLEAFF.

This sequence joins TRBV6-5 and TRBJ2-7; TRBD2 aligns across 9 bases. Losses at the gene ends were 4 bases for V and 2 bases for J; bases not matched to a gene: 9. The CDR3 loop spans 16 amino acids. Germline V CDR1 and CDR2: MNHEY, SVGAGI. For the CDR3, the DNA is TGTGCCAGCAGTTCACCCTCTGGCGGGGGGGCCTACGAGCAGTACTTC. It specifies CASSSPSGGGAYEQYF.

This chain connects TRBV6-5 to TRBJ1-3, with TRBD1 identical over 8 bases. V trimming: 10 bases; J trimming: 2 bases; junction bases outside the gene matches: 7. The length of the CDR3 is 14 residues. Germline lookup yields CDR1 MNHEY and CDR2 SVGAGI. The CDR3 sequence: CAIGQGGTGNTIYF. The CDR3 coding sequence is TGTGCCATCGGACAGGGCGGAACTGGAAACACCATATATTTT.

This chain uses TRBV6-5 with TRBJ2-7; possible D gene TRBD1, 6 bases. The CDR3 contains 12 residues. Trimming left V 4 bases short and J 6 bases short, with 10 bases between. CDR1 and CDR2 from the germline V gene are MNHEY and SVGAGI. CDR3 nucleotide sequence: TGTGCCAGCAGTTCAGGGGTGCGCGAGCAGTACTTC. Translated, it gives CASSSGVREQYF.

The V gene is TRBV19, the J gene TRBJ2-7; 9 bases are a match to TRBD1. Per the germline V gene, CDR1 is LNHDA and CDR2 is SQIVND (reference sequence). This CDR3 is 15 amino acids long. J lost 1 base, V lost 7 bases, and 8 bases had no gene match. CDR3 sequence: CASTPTGTGSYEQYF. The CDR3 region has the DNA TGTGCCAGTACCCCTACCGGGACAGGGTCCTACGAGCAGTACTTC.

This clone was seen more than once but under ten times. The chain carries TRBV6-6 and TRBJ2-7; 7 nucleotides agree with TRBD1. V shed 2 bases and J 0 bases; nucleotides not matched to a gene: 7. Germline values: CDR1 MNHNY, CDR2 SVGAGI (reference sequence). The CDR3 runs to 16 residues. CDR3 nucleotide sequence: TGTGCCAGCAGTTACGAGGGACAGCGTCTCTCCTACGAGCAGTACTTC. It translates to CASSYEGQRLSYEQYF.

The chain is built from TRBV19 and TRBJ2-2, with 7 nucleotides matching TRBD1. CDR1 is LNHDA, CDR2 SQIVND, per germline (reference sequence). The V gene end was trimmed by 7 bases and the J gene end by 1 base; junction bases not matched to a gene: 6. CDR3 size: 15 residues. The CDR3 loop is CASKRTGENTGELFF. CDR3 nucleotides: TGTGCCAGTAAAAGGACAGGCGAGAACACCGGGGAGCTGTTTTTT.

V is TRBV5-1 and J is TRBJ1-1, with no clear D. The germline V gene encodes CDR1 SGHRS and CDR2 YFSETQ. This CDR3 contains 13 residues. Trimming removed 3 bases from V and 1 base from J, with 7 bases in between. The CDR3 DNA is TGCGCCAGCAGCTACTCACGGAACACTGAAGCTTTCTTT. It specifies CASSYSRNTEAFF.

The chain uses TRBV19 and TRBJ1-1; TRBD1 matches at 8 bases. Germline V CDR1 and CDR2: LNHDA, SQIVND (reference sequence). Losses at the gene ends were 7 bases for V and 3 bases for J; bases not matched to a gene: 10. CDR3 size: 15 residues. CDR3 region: CASMGTGTGYTEAFF. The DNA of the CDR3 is TGTGCCAGTATGGGGACCGGGACAGGATACACTGAAGCTTTCTTT.

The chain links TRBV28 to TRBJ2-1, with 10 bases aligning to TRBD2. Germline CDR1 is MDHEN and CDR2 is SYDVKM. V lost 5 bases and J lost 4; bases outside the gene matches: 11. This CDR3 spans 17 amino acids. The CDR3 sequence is CASSTLPLAGVYNEQFF. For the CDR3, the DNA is TGTGCCAGCAGTACCCTTCCCCTAGCGGGAGTGTACAATGAGCAGTTCTTC.

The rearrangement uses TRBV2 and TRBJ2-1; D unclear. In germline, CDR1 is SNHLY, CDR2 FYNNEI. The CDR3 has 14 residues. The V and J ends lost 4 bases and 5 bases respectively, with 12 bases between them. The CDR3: CASSAIRQDNEQFF. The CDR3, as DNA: TGTGCCAGCAGTGCCATAAGGCAGGACAATGAGCAGTTCTTC.

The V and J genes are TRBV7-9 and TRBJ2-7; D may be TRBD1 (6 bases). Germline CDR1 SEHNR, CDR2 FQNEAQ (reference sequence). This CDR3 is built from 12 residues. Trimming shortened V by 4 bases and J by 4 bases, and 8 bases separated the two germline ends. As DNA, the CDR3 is TGTGCCAGCAGCTCGACAGGATACGAGCAGTACTTC. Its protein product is CASSSTGYEQYF.

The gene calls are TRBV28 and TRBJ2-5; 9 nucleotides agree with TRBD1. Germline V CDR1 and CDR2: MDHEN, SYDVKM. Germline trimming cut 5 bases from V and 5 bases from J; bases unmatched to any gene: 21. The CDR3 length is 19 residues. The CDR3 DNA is TGTGCCAGCAGTCCCCGGGACAGGGTGTACGGGGTACAGGGGGAGACCCAGTACTTC. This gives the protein CASSPRDRVYGVQGETQYF.

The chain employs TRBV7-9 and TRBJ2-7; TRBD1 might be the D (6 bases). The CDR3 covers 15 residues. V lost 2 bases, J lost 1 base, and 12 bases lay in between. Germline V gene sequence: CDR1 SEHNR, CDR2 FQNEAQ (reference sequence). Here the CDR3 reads CASSLTQGLSYEQYF. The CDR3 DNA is TGTGCCAGCAGCTTAACGCAGGGGTTATCCTACGAGCAGTACTTC.

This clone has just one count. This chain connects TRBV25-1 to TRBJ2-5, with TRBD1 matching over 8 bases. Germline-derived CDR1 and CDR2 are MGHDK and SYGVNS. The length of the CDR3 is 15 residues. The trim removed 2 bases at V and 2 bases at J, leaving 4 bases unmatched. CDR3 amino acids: CASSERRTGQETQYF. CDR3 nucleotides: TGTGCCAGCAGTGAACGAAGGACAGGGCAAGAGACCCAGTACTTC.

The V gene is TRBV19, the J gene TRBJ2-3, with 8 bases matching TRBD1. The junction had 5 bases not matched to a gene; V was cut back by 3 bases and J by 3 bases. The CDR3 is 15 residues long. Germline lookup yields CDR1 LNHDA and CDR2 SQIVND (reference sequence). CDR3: CASSIGQGWTDTQYF. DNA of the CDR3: TGTGCCAGTAGTATCGGACAGGGTTGGACAGATACGCAGTATTTT. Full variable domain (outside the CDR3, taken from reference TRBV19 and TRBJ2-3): DGGITQSPKYLFRKEGQNVTLSCEQNLNHDAMYWYRQDPGQGLRLIYYSQIVNDFQKGDIAEGYSVSREKKESFPLTVTSAQKNPTAFYLCASSIGQGWTDTQYFGPGTRLTVL.

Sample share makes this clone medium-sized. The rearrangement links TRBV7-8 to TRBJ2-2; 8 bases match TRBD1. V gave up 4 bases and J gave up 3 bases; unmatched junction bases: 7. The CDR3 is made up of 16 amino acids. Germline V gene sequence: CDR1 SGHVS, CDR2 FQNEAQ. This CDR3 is CASSSLGTGYTGELFF. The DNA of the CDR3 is TGTGCCAGCAGCTCTCTCGGGACAGGTTACACCGGGGAGCTGTTTTTT.